This TCR beta chain was found in a study of T cells in Graves' hyperthyroidism and ophthalmopathy. Researchers amplified the TCR beta CDR3 regions from RNA transcripts. RT-PCR in the first round (using the HTBI primer set) targeted the TCR CDR3. MiXCR, applied by TCRdb to the multiplex PCR reads, yields one record per CDR3 protein. This table has hundreds of thousands of distinct CDR3 sequences, about 13% appearing once. V dropped 7 bases and J dropped 8 bases, with 17 bases sitting between them. The CDR3 spans 13 residues. Germline CDR1 and CDR2: LNHDA and SQIVND (reference sequence). The table lists this clonotype with many counts. No antigen is known for it. Findings and limits, study-wide: Blood also held most thyroid clonotypes expanded beyond 0.001.

The V and J genes are TRBV19 and TRBJ1-2; D unresolved. The sequence was obtained from a woman aged 18-29 years with Graves' hyperthyroidism. The sample taken for sequencing was blood. The CDR3 protein is CASIEAGEGGYTF. CDR3 nucleotides: TGTGCCAGTATAGAGGCTGGAGAGGGCGGCTACACCTTC.